The present T cell receptor (beta chain) was sequenced within a study of cytomegalovirus exposure and HLA in healthy donors. General observations from the study: In a later analysis, HLA-C alleles had the fewest associated TCRs, DRB1 alleles the most. The majority of TCR sequences were rare, yet some public TCRs appeared in many donors. Beyond CMV serostatus, there was no information to go on about immune exposure.

On this clone itself: What it recognizes is unknown.

PCR involved 60 Vbeta and 13 Jbeta primers. Here immunoSEQ multiplex PCR was the method, and the copy in TCRdb shows in-frame clones only, minus some. The top ten clones hold roughly 9.1% of a sample with fewer than 85,000 clones, less than 80% of them seen once. Trimming left V 4 bases short and J 3 bases short, with 16 bases between. The CDR3 totals 15 residues. Germline V gives CDR1 SGDLS, CDR2 YYNGEE. Donors consisted of healthy bone marrow donors. Sequenced material: PBMCs. The TCR comes from a man in his forties or fifties in good health and CMV-seropositive. The genes are TRBV9 and TRBJ1-1; no clear D. The CDR3 nucleotides read TGTGCCAGCAGCCCGCGCGAGAGGGCATACACTGAAGCTTTCTTT. It codes for CASSPRERAYTEAFF.